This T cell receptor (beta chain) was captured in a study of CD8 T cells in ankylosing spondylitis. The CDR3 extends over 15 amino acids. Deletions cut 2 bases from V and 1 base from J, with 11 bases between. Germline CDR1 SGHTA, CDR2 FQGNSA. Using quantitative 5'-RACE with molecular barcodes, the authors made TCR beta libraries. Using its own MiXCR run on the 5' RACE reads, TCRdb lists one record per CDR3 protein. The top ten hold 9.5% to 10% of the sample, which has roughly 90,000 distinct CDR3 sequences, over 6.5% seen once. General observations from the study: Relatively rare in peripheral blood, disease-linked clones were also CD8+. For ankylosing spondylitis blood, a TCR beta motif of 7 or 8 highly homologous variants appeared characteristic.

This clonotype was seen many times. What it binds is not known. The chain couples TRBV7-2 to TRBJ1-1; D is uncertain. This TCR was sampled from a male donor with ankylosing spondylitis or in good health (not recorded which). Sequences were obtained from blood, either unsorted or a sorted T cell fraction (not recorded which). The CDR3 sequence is CASSLSRSGNTEAFF. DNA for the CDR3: TGTGCCAGCAGCTTAAGTAGATCAGGGAACACTGAAGCTTTCTTT.